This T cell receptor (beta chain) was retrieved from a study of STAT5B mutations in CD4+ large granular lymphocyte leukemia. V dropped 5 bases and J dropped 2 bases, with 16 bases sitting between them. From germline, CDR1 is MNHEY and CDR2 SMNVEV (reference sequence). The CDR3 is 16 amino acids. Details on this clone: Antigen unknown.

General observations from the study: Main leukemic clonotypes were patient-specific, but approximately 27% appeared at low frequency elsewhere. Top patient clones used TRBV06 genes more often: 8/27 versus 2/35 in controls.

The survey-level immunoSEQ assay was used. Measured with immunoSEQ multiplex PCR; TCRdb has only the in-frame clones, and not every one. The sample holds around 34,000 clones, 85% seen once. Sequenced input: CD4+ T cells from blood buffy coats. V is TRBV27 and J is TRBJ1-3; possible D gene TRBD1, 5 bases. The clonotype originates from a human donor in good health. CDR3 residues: CASSRDRRLTGNTIYF. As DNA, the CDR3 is TGTGCCAGCAGTCGGGACCGTAGACTTACTGGAAACACCATATATTTT.